The table lists the clone carrying this T cell receptor (beta chain) with many counts. The target antigen is unknown. CDR1 and CDR2 (germline): SGHTA, FQGNSA. V dropped 3 bases and J dropped 5; count of bases not matched to a gene: 6. This CDR3 region has 15 residues. It was considered stable Graves' hyperthyroidism when ophthalmopathy did not progress within 18 months. Those with hyperthyroidism were 18 to 65 years old, newly diagnosed, and ill for under 2 months. The source of the sample is a study of T cells in Graves' hyperthyroidism and ophthalmopathy. Overall study findings and caveats: Also found in blood were most expanded thyroid clonotypes above 0.001.

Amplified regions were TCR beta CDR3 sequences from RNA transcripts. The HTBI set primed first-round TCR CDR3 RT-PCR. Each CDR3 protein is one row after TCRdb ran MiXCR on the multiplex PCR reads. The sample lists around 200,000 distinct CDR3 sequences; about 16% were seen once. The receptor's source is a man in his forties with Graves' hyperthyroidism. Sequencing was carried out using blood. The J gene is TRBJ2-2, the V gene TRBV7-2, with 7 bases fitting TRBD2. The chain's CDR3 is CASSFAGVRTGELFF. CDR3 coding DNA: TGTGCCAGCAGCTTTGCGGGGGTGAGGACCGGGGAGCTGTTTTTT.